The clone carrying this T cell receptor beta chain was seen just once. Its target is unknown. From RNA transcripts, TCR beta CDR3 regions were amplified. A set of HTBI primers served as the primers for a first-round RT-PCR of the TCR CDR3. TCRdb re-derived calls from the multiplex PCR reads in MiXCR, one entry per CDR3 protein. Of more than 300,000 distinct CDR3 sequences in the sample, about 15% were seen once. The data originate from a study of T cells in Graves' hyperthyroidism and ophthalmopathy. Study-wide background: The authors collected peripheral blood at initial diagnosis, before any treatment. The study's findings and limits: Ophthalmopathy got predicted by the model a median roughly 6.1 months before its onset. Ophthalmopathy and stable hyperthyroidism were separated by a 13 V-J model.

Exclusion followed for patients with uncontrolled infection, other autoimmune disease, pregnancy or lactation. The CDR3 length is 13 residues. Germline V CDR1 and CDR2: GTSNPN, SVGIG (reference sequence). Trimming took 0 bases from V and 3 from J, leaving 8 bases between them. This sequence originates from a woman aged 25 to 39 with Graves' ophthalmopathy. The sequencing input was blood. The rearrangement uses TRBV30 and TRBJ1-1; D possibly corresponds to TRBD1 (5 bases). CDR3 nucleotide sequence: TGTGCCTGGAGTGTAATACAGGACACTGAAGCTTTCTTT. This sequence encodes CAWSVIQDTEAFF.